Each of the 28 T cell receptor beta chains below was sequenced from the same sample in a study of blood T cell repertoires in COVID-19. Repertoires were generated with immunoSEQ multiplex PCR, while TCRdb's copy carries only in-frame clones and drops some. The sample consists of approximately 250,000 clones, approximately 86% of them appearing once. The sequenced material came from peripheral blood. Receptor source: a man in his late teens or twenties with active or convalescent COVID-19.

The chain recombines TRBV7-9 with TRBJ1-2; TRBD1 agrees at 7 bases. Per the germline V gene, CDR1 is SEHNR and CDR2 is FQNEAQ (reference sequence). V trimming: 5 bases; J trimming: 0 bases; junction bases outside the gene matches: 6. This CDR3 region has 15 residues. The CDR3 DNA reads TGTGCCAGCAGCCGTACAGGGACAGCTAACTATGGCTACACCTTC. Protein sequence: CASSRTGTANYGYTF.

The chain joins TRBV7-2 to TRBJ1-1; D is undetermined. This CDR3 contains 12 residues. Germline V gene lookup returns CDR1 SGHTA and CDR2 FQGNSA. V dropped 5 bases and J dropped 8 bases, with 12 bases sitting between them. The CDR3: CASSPPTREAFF. DNA for the CDR3: TGTGCCAGCAGCCCCCCGACTCGGGAAGCTTTCTTT.

The chain's CDR3 is CASTRTSGYNEQFF. Here the CDR3 DNA reads TGTGCCAGCACCCGGACTAGCGGGTACAATGAGCAGTTCTTC. The V gene is TRBV6-6, the J gene TRBJ2-1; 11 bases align to TRBD2. The junction had 3 bases not matched to a gene; V was cut back by 7 bases and J by 4 bases. Germline V gene lookup returns CDR1 MNHNY and CDR2 SVGAGI (reference sequence). This CDR3 has 14 amino acids.

This chain uses TRBV9 with TRBJ2-3; TRBD2 agrees at 9 bases. There are 19 residues in the CDR3. V shed 1 base and J 2 bases; nucleotides not matched to a gene: 14. Germline V gene sequence: CDR1 SGDLS, CDR2 YYNGEE. The CDR3, as DNA: TGTGCCAGCAGCGTAAATCCCAGCGGGGGGCCTCTACACACAGATACGCAGTATTTT. Its translation: CASSVNPSGGPLHTDTQYF.

This clone appeared once. The chain recombines TRBV29-1 with TRBJ1-2; D is uncertain. The ends were cut back, 8 bases at V and 5 bases at J, with 12 bases in the middle. The length of the CDR3 is 11 residues. Germline values: CDR1 SQVTM, CDR2 ANQGSEA. The DNA for the CDR3 is TGCAGCCCGGTAGTGACATATGGCTACACCTTC. Its translation: CSPVVTYGYTF. Filled out from reference TRBV29-1 and TRBJ1-2, the complete variable domain reads SAVISQKPSRDICQRGTSLTIQCQVDSQVTMMFWYRQQPGQSLTLIATANQGSEATYESGFVIDKFPISRPNLTFSTLTVSNMSPEDSSIYLCSPVVTYGYTFGSGTRLTVV.

The sample holds one count of this clone. V and J are TRBV6-1 and TRBJ1-5; D is unclear. Germline V gene sequence: CDR1 MNHNS, CDR2 SASEGT. The CDR3 has 16 amino acids. V dropped 2 bases and J dropped 3 bases, with 14 bases sitting between them. The CDR3 DNA reads as TGTGCCAGCAGTGAACTCCGGGAGCCTGACAATCAGCCCCAGCATTTT. This translates into CASSELREPDNQPQHF.

The chain uses TRBV7-9 and TRBJ1-6; TRBD1 aligns across 10 bases. Per germline, CDR1 SEHNR and CDR2 FQNEAQ (reference sequence). The CDR3 totals 15 residues. The V and J ends lost 5 bases and 10 bases, in that order; junction bases with no gene match: 8. As DNA, the CDR3 is TGTGCCAGCAGCCCCGGGGACAGGGGACGGTCACCCCTCCACTTT. Translating it yields CASSPGDRGRSPLHF.

As for this clone: This sample includes further DNA sequences coding for the same CDR3. The rearrangement uses TRBV7-2 and TRBJ2-7; D perhaps matches TRBD2 (7 bases). The CDR3 totals 14 residues. Germline loops: CDR1 SGHTA, CDR2 FQGNSA. Between the trimmed V and J ends, which lost 0 bases and 4 bases, there was a span of 10 bases. CDR3 DNA sequence: TGTGCCAGCAGCTTAGCGGGGGGGGCTTACGAGCAGTACTTC. Its translation is CASSLAGGAYEQYF. Based on the CDR3 plus reference TRBV7-2 and TRBJ2-7, the full variable domain is GAGVSQSPSNKVTEKGKDVELRCDPISGHTALYWYRQSLGQGLEFLIYFQGNSAPDKSGLPSDRFSAERTGGSVSTLTIQRTQQEDSAVYLCASSLAGGAYEQYFGPGTRLTVT.

The V call is TRBV18, the J call TRBJ1-5, with D hard to call. The CDR3 runs to 15 residues. The V gene's germline CDR1 is KGHSH and CDR2 LQKENI. Trimming removed 1 base at V and 6 bases at J, with 13 bases between. DNA for the CDR3: TGTGCCAGCTCACCACAAAGGGAAGGGAGTCAGCCCCAGCATTTT. The encoded protein is CASSPQREGSQPQHF.

The V gene is TRBV7-9, the J gene TRBJ1-2; 11 positions match TRBD1. The V gene end was trimmed by 5 bases and the J gene end by 4 bases; junction bases not matched to a gene: 6. Germline assignment: CDR1 SEHNR and CDR2 FQNEAQ (reference sequence). CDR3 length: 15 residues. CDR3 in amino acids: CASSPGQGAGYGYTF. The CDR3 DNA sequence: TGTGCCAGCAGCCCAGGACAGGGGGCAGGCTATGGCTACACCTTC.

This chain uses TRBV6-5 with TRBJ1-5; 11 bases match TRBD1. V lost 4 bases to trimming and J lost 6 bases; unmatched junction nucleotides: 2. CDR1 and CDR2 from the germline V gene are MNHEY and SVGAGI. CDR3 size: 14 residues. The CDR3 spells CASSSGTGGQPQHF. CDR3 bases: TGTGCCAGCAGTTCCGGGACAGGGGGTCAGCCCCAGCATTTT.

The V and J genes are TRBV7-2 and TRBJ1-2, with 7 bases aligning to TRBD1. Germline CDR1 and CDR2: SGHTA and FQGNSA. The trim removed 7 bases at V and 6 bases at J, leaving 8 bases unmatched. The CDR3 length is 13 residues. Here the CDR3 reads CASTRQGANGYTF. CDR3 nucleotides: TGTGCCAGCACCCGACAGGGAGCAAATGGCTACACCTTC.

This clone was counted once. The chain employs TRBV29-1 and TRBJ1-2, with D perhaps matching TRBD1 (6 bases). CDR1 is SQVTM and CDR2 is ANQGSEA in the germline V gene. Trimming shortened V by 5 bases and J by 4 bases, and 11 bases separated the two germline ends. The CDR3 spans 12 residues. In DNA form, the CDR3 reads TGCAGCGTTCGACAGGACCCCTATGGCTACACCTTC. It translates to CSVRQDPYGYTF.

The CDR3 sequence: CASSKGGSLGEQYF. CDR3 sequence (DNA): TGTGCCAGCAGCAAGGGCGGGAGTCTAGGGGAGCAGTACTTC. The chain recombines TRBV11-2 with TRBJ2-7; 7 positions agree with TRBD2. The CDR3 loop spans 14 amino acids. J gave up 7 bases and V 5 bases, and 11 bases lay outside the gene matches. Germline values: CDR1 SGHAT, CDR2 FQNNGV. The full variable domain, with the rest looked up from reference TRBV11-2 and TRBJ2-7, is EAGVAQSPRYKIIEKRQSVAFWCNPISGHATLYWYQQILGQGPKLLIQFQNNGVVDDSQLPKDRFSAERLKGVDSTLKIQPAKLEDSAVYLCASSKGGSLGEQYFGPGTRLTVT.

This chain links TRBV7-2 with TRBJ1-1, with a possible D match to TRBD1 (6 bases). Germline V gene sequence: CDR1 SGHTA, CDR2 FQGNSA. Trimming pared 2 bases from V and 5 bases from J, leaving 15 bases between. The CDR3 extends over 15 amino acids. CDR3 in amino acids: CASSLQAGVETEAFF. For the CDR3, the DNA is TGTGCCAGCAGCTTACAGGCAGGGGTGGAGACTGAAGCTTTCTTT.

The chain is built from TRBV28 and TRBJ1-1; TRBD1 aligns across 9 bases. Germline-derived CDR1 and CDR2 are MDHEN and SYDVKM. The CDR3 is made up of 17 amino acids. Trimming took 5 bases from V and 5 from J; bases not matched to a gene: 15. The CDR3 DNA reads TGTGCCAGCAGTCCCTATCACAGGGGGCGGTCTGGAACTGAAGCTTTCTTT. It translates to CASSPYHRGRSGTEAFF.

V gene TRBV30 combines with J gene TRBJ1-5; the match to TRBD1 covers 8 bases. Per germline, CDR1 GTSNPN and CDR2 SVGIG (reference sequence). J gave up 3 bases and V 0 bases, and 4 bases lay outside the gene matches. CDR3 length equals 15 residues. CDR3 nucleotides: TGTGCCTGGAGTGTAAAGGGACAGGTCAATCAGCCCCAGCATTTT. It is translated as CAWSVKGQVNQPQHF. The variable domain in full, with the rest retrieved from reference TRBV30 and TRBJ1-5, is SQTIHQWPATLVQPVGSPLSLECTVEGTSNPNLYWYRQAAGRGLQLLFYSVGIGQISSEVPQNLSASRPQDRQFILSSKKLLLSDSGFYLCAWSVKGQVNQPQHFGDGTRLSIL.

The rearrangement joins TRBV7-2 to TRBJ2-1; weak D call: TRBD1 (6 bases). Trimming cost V 2 bases and J 4 bases, with 18 bases left between them. CDR1 and CDR2 from the germline V gene are SGHTA and FQGNSA. This CDR3 has 17 residues. CDR3 protein: CASSLMGQGRAYNEQFF. The CDR3 nucleotides read TGTGCCAGCAGCTTAATGGGCCAGGGGAGAGCTTACAATGAGCAGTTCTTC.

In this sample, this clone turned up a few times. The CDR3 coding sequence is TGCGCCAGCAGCCAAGGACCAGGGGGCGGTTCACCCCTCCACTTT. Protein sequence: CASSQGPGGGSPLHF. The chain links TRBV4-3 to TRBJ1-6, with TRBD1 matching 8 bases. Trimming at V came to 1 base and at J to 9 bases, leaving 5 bases not matched to a gene. In germline, CDR1 is LGHNA, CDR2 YSLEER. The CDR3 sequence is 15 residues long.

The V call is TRBV19, the J call TRBJ1-3; D might be TRBD1 (6 bases). The germline V gene has CDR1 LNHDA and CDR2 SQIVND (reference sequence). V was cut by 4 bases and J by 1 base, with 14 bases left in between. The CDR3 loop spans 16 amino acids. DNA for the CDR3: TGTGCCAGTAGTAATTTGACCAGGGGATCTGGAAACACCATATATTTT. It is translated as CASSNLTRGSGNTIYF.

The genes are TRBV11-1 and TRBJ2-3, with 9 positions matching TRBD1. Trimming took 7 bases from V and 6 from J; bases not matched to a gene: 14. The CDR3 has 16 amino acids. Germline V gene data show CDR1 as SGHAT and CDR2 as FQDESV (reference sequence). The chain's CDR3 is CASTPAPGQGVDTQYF. As DNA, the CDR3 is TGTGCCAGCACCCCCGCCCCGGGACAGGGCGTCGATACGCAGTATTTT. The variable domain in full, with the rest retrieved from reference TRBV11-1 and TRBJ2-3, is EAEVAQSPRYKITEKSQAVAFWCDPISGHATLYWYRQILGQGPELLVQFQDESVVDDSQLPKDRFSAERLKGVDSTLKIQPAELGDSAMYLCASTPAPGQGVDTQYFGPGTRLTVL.

The rearrangement uses TRBV10-3 and TRBJ1-2; D is ambiguous. The CDR3 is made up of 13 amino acids. The V gene's germline CDR1 is ENHRY and CDR2 SYGVKD. V lost 0 bases and J 5 bases, leaving 7 bases between the germline ends. For the CDR3, the DNA is TGTGCCATCAGTGAGTCTACGGAGTATGGCTACACCTTC. This encodes CAISESTEYGYTF.

The rearrangement links TRBV6-5 to TRBJ2-3, with D unresolved. The V gene lost 5 bases and the J gene lost 4 bases, with 16 bases spanning the gap. Germline V CDR1 and CDR2: MNHEY, SVGAGI. The CDR3 runs to 15 residues. The CDR3 protein is CASSQSTINPDTQYF. In DNA form, the CDR3 reads TGTGCCAGCAGTCAGTCAACAATAAATCCAGATACGCAGTATTTT.

This clone was detected once. The chain employs TRBV6-6 and TRBJ2-7; 9 bases are a match to TRBD2. The CDR3 length is 14 residues. Per the germline V gene, CDR1 is MNHNY and CDR2 is SVGAGI (reference sequence). V gave up 6 bases and J gave up 3 bases; unmatched junction bases: 6. CDR3 protein: CASSTGTSLYEQYF. CDR3 DNA sequence: TGTGCCAGCAGCACCGGGACTAGCCTCTACGAGCAGTACTTC.

The genes are TRBV11-3 and TRBJ2-3, with a tentative D call TRBD1 (6 bases). V was shortened by 5 bases and J by 2 bases, with 14 bases between the two germline ends. Germline values: CDR1 SGHNT, CDR2 YENEEA. The CDR3 loop spans 15 amino acids. As DNA, the CDR3 is TGTGCCAGCAGCCGCGGACAGTTTATCACAGATACGCAGTATTTT. Translated, it gives CASSRGQFITDTQYF.

The chain has TRBV3-1 (or the pseudogene TRBV3-2) and TRBJ2-7; D gene unclear. The CDR3 runs to 15 residues. Looked up from germline, CDR1 is LGHDT and CDR2 is YNNKEL (reference sequence). V shed 0 bases and J shed 5 bases, with 14 bases lying between them. CDR3 sequence reads: CASSQDYGQVNEQYF. CDR3 bases: TGTGCCAGCAGCCAAGATTACGGCCAGGTCAACGAGCAGTACTTC.

This rearrangement joins TRBV7-6 to TRBJ2-2; tentatively, D is TRBD1 (6 bases). Germline assignment: CDR1 SGHVS and CDR2 FNYEAQ. This CDR3 has 14 residues. V was shortened by 1 base and J by 5 bases, with 8 bases between the two germline ends. CDR3 protein: CASSLGTATGELFF. The CDR3 nucleotides are TGTGCCAGCAGCTTAGGGACAGCGACCGGGGAGCTGTTTTTT.

The chain couples TRBV30 to TRBJ2-1, with D uncertain. The germline V and J ends were trimmed by 1 base and 0 bases, with 7 bases remaining between them. In germline, CDR1 is GTSNPN, CDR2 SVGIG (reference sequence). This CDR3 spans 14 amino acids. Written as DNA, the CDR3 is TGTGCCTGGAGTGCGGTTAGCTCCTACAATGAGCAGTTCTTC. This translates into CAWSAVSSYNEQFF.